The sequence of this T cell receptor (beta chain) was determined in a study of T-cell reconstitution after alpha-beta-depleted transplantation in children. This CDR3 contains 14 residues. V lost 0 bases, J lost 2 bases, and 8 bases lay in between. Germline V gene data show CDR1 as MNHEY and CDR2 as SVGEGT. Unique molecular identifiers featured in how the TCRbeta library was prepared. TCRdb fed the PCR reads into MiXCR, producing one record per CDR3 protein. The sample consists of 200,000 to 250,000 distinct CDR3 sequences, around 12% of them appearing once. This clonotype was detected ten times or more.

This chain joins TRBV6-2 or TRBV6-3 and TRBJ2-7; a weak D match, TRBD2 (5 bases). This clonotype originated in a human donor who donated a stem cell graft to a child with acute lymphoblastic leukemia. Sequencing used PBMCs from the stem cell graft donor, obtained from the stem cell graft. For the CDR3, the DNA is TGTGCCAGCAGTTACTCTTTCGGGGCCTACGAGCAGTACTTC. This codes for CASSYSFGAYEQYF.